These 14 T cell receptor beta chains share one sample of origin, sequenced in a study of blood T cell repertoires in COVID-19. Libraries were prepared by immunoSEQ multiplex PCR; TCRdb keeps only in-frame clonotypes and omits some of them. The table shows about 110,000 clones, with about 75% occurring only once. Sequencing used peripheral blood. Receptor source: a woman of 80 years or more with active or convalescent COVID-19.

The chain employs TRBV3-1 (or the pseudogene TRBV3-2) and TRBJ2-3, with unresolved D. This CDR3 has 11 amino acids. CDR1 is LGHDT, CDR2 YNNKEL, per germline (reference sequence). Between the trimmed V and J ends, which lost 5 bases and 6 bases, there was a span of 6 bases. The CDR3 DNA follows: TGTGCCAGCAGCTCAGCGGATACGCAGTATTTT. Its protein is CASSSADTQYF.

The chain employs TRBV11-2 and TRBJ1-2; D ambiguous. Germline-derived CDR1 and CDR2 are SGHAT and FQNNGV. This CDR3 contains 14 residues. Trimming removed 5 bases from V and 8 bases from J, with 18 bases in between. In DNA form, the CDR3 reads TGTGCCAGCAGCCCCCAGGAGGCAGCTAGAGGCTACACCTTC. It encodes CASSPQEAARGYTF.

The chain uses TRBV6-5 and TRBJ1-5, with a weak D call TRBD1 (6 bases). Looked up from germline, CDR1 is MNHEY and CDR2 is SVGAGI. Trimming removed 4 bases from V and 5 bases from J, with 9 bases in between. The CDR3 extends over 13 amino acids. CDR3 sequence reads: CASSSGVDQPQHF. The CDR3 region has the DNA TGTGCCAGCAGTTCAGGGGTTGATCAGCCCCAGCATTTT.

As DNA, the CDR3 is TGCAGTGCTAGTAGCGGAGCAGGTTATAATTCACCCCTCCACTTT. It translates to CSASSGAGYNSPLHF. The chain uses TRBV20-1 and TRBJ1-6; no definite D call. The CDR3 sequence is 15 residues long. Trimming stripped 3 bases from V and 4 bases from J, with 13 bases between. The germline V gene encodes CDR1 DFQATT and CDR2 SNEGSKA (reference sequence).

This clone occurred once. This chain joins TRBV18 and TRBJ1-2; D uncertain. V dropped 6 bases and J dropped 2 bases, with 13 bases sitting between them. The germline V gene has CDR1 KGHSH and CDR2 LQKENI. The CDR3 is made up of 14 amino acids. CDR3 DNA sequence: TGTGCCAGCTCTGGGCCCCTCGTAAACTATGGCTACACCTTC. Translation: CASSGPLVNYGYTF.

This clone was observed once. The chain couples TRBV4-1 to TRBJ1-4; D might be TRBD1 (5 bases). There are 16 residues in the CDR3. From germline, CDR1 is MGHRA and CDR2 YSYEKL. V lost 4 bases, J lost 2 bases, and 14 bases lay in between. The CDR3 sequence: CASSLKWGDTNEKLFF. The CDR3 region has the DNA TGCGCCAGCAGCCTCAAGTGGGGGGATACTAATGAAAAACTGTTTTTT.

The chain couples TRBV5-1 to TRBJ1-1; weak D call: TRBD1 (5 bases). The V gene lost 0 bases and the J gene lost 3 bases, with 15 bases spanning the gap. CDR1 is SGHRS and CDR2 is YFSETQ in the germline V gene. This CDR3 is 16 amino acids long. The CDR3 protein is CASSLDGMWGDTEAFF. The CDR3 DNA sequence: TGCGCCAGCAGCTTGGATGGGATGTGGGGGGACACTGAAGCTTTCTTT.

The chain recombines TRBV4-2 with TRBJ2-5; 9 bases map to TRBD2. CDR1 is LGHNA, CDR2 YNFKEQ, per germline. The V gene end was trimmed by 4 bases and the J gene end by 1 base; junction bases not matched to a gene: 16. This CDR3 has 19 residues. CDR3 amino acids: CASSPTGASRREGQETQYF. CDR3 nucleotides: TGTGCCAGCAGCCCTACCGGGGCCTCACGGCGGGAGGGCCAAGAGACCCAGTACTTC.

Only a few counts were recorded for this clone. V and J are TRBV6-2 or TRBV6-3 and TRBJ1-5; D is unresolved. CDR1 MNHEY and CDR2 SVGEGT come from the germline V gene. With 5 bases removed from V and 0 bases from J, the gap between germline ends came to 23 bases. This CDR3 is built from 19 residues. CDR3 bases: TGTGCCAGCAGTCACCCGCCTTGGAGAGAAGATAATAGCAATCAGCCCCAGCATTTT. Translated, it gives CASSHPPWREDNSNQPQHF.

The chain links TRBV6-2 or TRBV6-3 to TRBJ1-3; D remains ambiguous. The CDR3 loop spans 14 amino acids. Germline-derived CDR1 and CDR2 are MNHEY and SVGEGT. The V and J ends lost 4 bases and 0 bases respectively, with 7 bases between them. CDR3 region: CASSWADSGNTIYF. For the CDR3, the DNA is TGTGCCAGCAGTTGGGCAGACTCTGGAAACACCATATATTTT.

The CDR3 DNA is TGTGCCAGCAGCGTAGGGAATGGAGCCGGGGCCAACGTCCTGACTTTC. Its protein is CASSVGNGAGANVLTF. J is TRBJ2-6 and V is TRBV9; D is uncertain. The CDR3 has 16 amino acids. V lost 0 bases, J lost 4 bases, and 11 bases lay in between. Per the germline V gene, CDR1 is SGDLS and CDR2 is YYNGEE.

The chain employs TRBV30 and TRBJ2-7, with 7 bases matching TRBD1. The V segment lost 4 bases and the J segment 2 bases; nucleotides outside the gene matches: 8. CDR1 is GTSNPN, CDR2 SVGIG, per germline (reference sequence). There are 14 residues in the CDR3. CDR3 bases: TGTGCCTGGACTACAGGGGCTGGGACCTACGAGCAGTACTTC. Translation: CAWTTGAGTYEQYF.

The V and J genes are TRBV5-4 and TRBJ2-7, with 7 bases aligning to TRBD1. Unmatched junction bases numbered 12, after V lost 0 bases and J lost 6 bases. The CDR3 sequence is 16 residues long. Germline CDR1 and CDR2: SGHNT and YYREEE (reference sequence). The CDR3 loop reads CASSLGSILTGTEQYF. CDR3 in DNA: TGTGCCAGCAGCTTGGGTTCGATCTTGACAGGGACCGAGCAGTACTTC.

This clone was seen ten or more times. This rearrangement joins TRBV27 to TRBJ2-2; 12 bases fit TRBD2. Losses at the gene ends were 0 bases for V and 7 bases for J; bases not matched to a gene: 9. There are 18 residues in the CDR3. CDR1 is MNHEY and CDR2 is SMNVEV in the germline V gene (reference sequence). CDR3 region: CASSLSPLAGGPDGELFF. In DNA form, the CDR3 reads TGTGCCAGCAGTTTATCTCCCCTAGCGGGAGGGCCTGACGGGGAGCTGTTTTTT.